The 5 T cell receptor beta chains presented below share a single source sample, sequenced in a study of blood T cell repertoires in COVID-19 (dated by TCRdb to 2020 to 2022). The protocol used for the library was the immunoSEQ multiplex PCR assay. The table was pulled from immuneACCESS by TCRdb, which kept in-frame rearrangements only. Such tables lose some clones; where checked, under half of the loss comes from unresolved V genes, and the rest has no known cause. This sample holds 65,000 to 90,000 clones; around nine tenths were observed only once. Jointly, the top ten make up approximately 8.3% of the sample. Sequencing was carried out using peripheral blood. The receptors originated from a young man with acute or convalescent COVID-19.

This chain joins TRBV30 and TRBJ2-7; possibly TRBD2 for D (5 bases). Germline assignment: CDR1 GTSNPN and CDR2 SVGIG (reference sequence). The CDR3 sequence is 15 residues long. V was cut by 2 bases and J by 4 bases, with 18 bases left in between. CDR3 residues: CAWSTPGIASYEQYF. CDR3 nucleotides: TGTGCCTGGAGTACCCCCGGGATAGCGTCATACGAGCAGTACTTC.

V is TRBV29-1 and J is TRBJ2-1; weak D call: TRBD1 (5 bases). With 0 bases removed from V and 1 base from J, the gap between germline ends came to 13 bases. The CDR3 is made up of 16 amino acids. The germline gives CDR1 SQVTM, CDR2 ANQGSEA. The CDR3 DNA reads TGCAGCGTTGAAGATGGTTACAGGAGTTCCTACAATGAGCAGTTCTTC. It yields the protein CSVEDGYRSSYNEQFF.

The chain couples TRBV7-9 to TRBJ2-7; the D gene is possibly TRBD1 (5 bases). Germline V gene sequence: CDR1 SEHNR, CDR2 FQNEAQ (reference sequence). The CDR3 length is 12 residues. Trimming took off 2 bases at V and 6 bases at J, with 8 bases between the two ends. CDR3 sequence reads: CASSLWQGEQYF. CDR3 sequence (DNA): TGTGCCAGCAGCTTATGGCAGGGCGAGCAGTACTTC.

This rearrangement joins TRBV19 to TRBJ2-2, with TRBD1 identical over 7 bases. The CDR3 extends over 15 amino acids. J was trimmed by 5 bases and V by 6 bases; bases with no gene match: 9. CDR1 and CDR2 from the germline V gene are LNHDA and SQIVND (reference sequence). DNA of the CDR3: TGTGCCAGTAGAGTGGCGACAGGGCGAACCGGGGAGCTGTTTTTT. Protein product: CASRVATGRTGELFF.

By share, this clone ranks as medium-sized. The CDR3 sequence: CASSQLQGTEAFF. CDR3 bases: TGTGCCAGCAGCCAACTTCAGGGGACTGAAGCTTTCTTT. The chain carries TRBV3-1 (or the pseudogene TRBV3-2) and TRBJ1-1, with D possibly matching TRBD1 (6 bases). The V gene's germline CDR1 is LGHDT and CDR2 YNNKEL (reference sequence). The CDR3 loop spans 13 amino acids. The V end lost 2 bases, the J end lost 5 bases, and 9 bases lay between the germline ends.